This TCR beta chain emerged from a study of siplizumab effects on memory and regulatory T cells. Findings and limits, study-wide: A significant reduction in alloreactive sequences traceable to unstimulated CD4+ memory cells was produced by siplizumab. There appeared to be greater diversity in naive T cells than in memory cells, and naive T cells seemed major contributors to the alloresponse.

The V gene's germline CDR1 is GTSNPN and CDR2 SVGIG (reference sequence). This CDR3 contains 13 residues. The germline V and J ends were trimmed by 4 bases and 4 bases, with 10 bases remaining between them. About this clone: The target antigen is unknown.

The method was immunoSEQ multiplex PCR; TCRdb's version includes in-frame clones alone and lacks a portion of them. The sample contains some 90,000 clones, 85% to 90% of which appear only once. Sequencing was performed on CD4+ T cells sorted from blood. This chain links TRBV30 with TRBJ1-4; D is unclear. The origin of this receptor is a human donor in good health. CDR3 bases: TGTGCCTGGACGGCAAACCTTAATGAAAAACTGTTTTTT. Protein product: CAWTANLNEKLFF.